This T cell receptor beta chain emerged from a study of early T cells in non-severe SARS-CoV-2 infection. Unique molecular identifier tags were affixed to discrete cDNA molecules. TCRdb reprocessed the 5' RACE reads via MiXCR and lists one record per CDR3 protein. The sample shows some 22,000 distinct CDR3 sequences, about 4.3% of them seen only once. By its share, this clonotype is medium-sized (0.01 to 0.1%). After removal of 3 bases from V and 0 bases from J, the junction contained 11 bases not matched to a gene. The germline V gene has CDR1 SEHNR and CDR2 FQNEAQ (reference sequence). This CDR3 region has 18 residues.

The receptor was isolated from an adult who was a healthcare worker with PCR-confirmed SARS-CoV-2 infection or an uninfected control (not recorded which). The V gene is TRBV7-9, the J gene TRBJ2-3, with TRBD1 identical over 8 bases. Sample: whole blood. The DNA of the CDR3 is TGTGCCAGCAGCTTTTCGGCAGGGGGCTTCGGTAGCACAGATACGCAGTATTTT. Translating gives CASSFSAGGFGSTDTQYF.